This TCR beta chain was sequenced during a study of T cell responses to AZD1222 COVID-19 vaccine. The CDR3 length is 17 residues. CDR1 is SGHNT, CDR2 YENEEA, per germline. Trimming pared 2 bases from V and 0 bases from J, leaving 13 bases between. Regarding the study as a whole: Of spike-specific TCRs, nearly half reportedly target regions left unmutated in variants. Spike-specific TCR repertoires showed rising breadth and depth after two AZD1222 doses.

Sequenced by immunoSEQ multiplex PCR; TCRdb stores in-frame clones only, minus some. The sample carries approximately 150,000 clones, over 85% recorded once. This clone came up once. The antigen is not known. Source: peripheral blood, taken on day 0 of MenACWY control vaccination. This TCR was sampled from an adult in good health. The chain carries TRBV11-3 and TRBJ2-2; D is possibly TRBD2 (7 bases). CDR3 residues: CASSLLGAGANTGELFF. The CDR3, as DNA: TGTGCCAGCAGCTTATTGGGGGCGGGAGCGAACACCGGGGAGCTGTTTTTT.